This is a list of T cell receptor beta chains from one sample in a study of identifying expanded T cells in peripheral blood. TCRdb's table, derived via immunoSEQ multiplex PCR, lists solely in-frame clones and lacks some. The table has about 120,000 clones, approximately 80% seen once. Material for sequencing was blood. All receptors come from a person aged 18 to 70 in good health. Each CDR3 is given with its conserved first and last residue. A D gene is named only where the DNA matches it firmly. Where a row states a size, it is once, few, many or the class of an expanded clone; other rows omit it.

-	-	TRBV28	TRBJ1-2	TGTGCCAGCAGTTTATTTAGTATGCGTTTCGTTAACTATGGCTACACCTTC	CASSLFSMRFVNYGYTF
-	-	TRBV15	TRBJ1-6	TGTGCCACCAGCAGAGAACAGTCCTATAATTCACCCCTCCACTTT	CATSREQSYNSPLHF
few	-	TRBV10-3	TRBJ1-6	TGTGCCATCAGCCGGGACTGGGATGGTTCACCCCTCCACTTT	CAISRDWDGSPLHF
-	-	TRBV6-5	TRBJ1-4	TGTGCCAGCAGTTCCGACAGGACCAACAATGAAAAACTGTTTTTT	CASSSDRTNNEKLFF
-	-	TRBV25-1	TRBJ1-1	TGTGCCAGCAGTGAATTGAGGGGGGCTTTCTTT	CASSELRGAFF
-	-	TRBV6-5	TRBJ1-2	TGTGCCAGCAGTCCCCAGACAGGTTTGGCCTATGGCTACACCTTC	CASSPQTGLAYGYTF
-	-	TRBV6-6	TRBJ2-5	TGTGCCAGCAGTTACTCGACCCTAATTCAGACCCAGTACTTC	CASSYSTLIQTQYF
-	TRBD1	TRBV19	TRBJ2-7	TGTGCCAGTAGGGAGACAGGGGGTGCCTACGAGCAGTACTTC	CASRETGGAYEQYF
-	TRBD1	TRBV18	TRBJ2-7	TGTGCCAGCTCACCACGAACAGGGGGCCGGGAGCAGTACTTC	CASSPRTGGREQYF
-	-	TRBV7-9	TRBJ1-3	TGTGCCAGCAGCCCAGTTAGGGCCCTCACTGGAAACACCATATATTTT	CASSPVRALTGNTIYF
-	TRBD2	TRBV7-9	TRBJ2-1	TGTGCCAGCAGCCCGCGGGGGGGGAGCTCCTACAATGAGCAGTTCTTC	CASSPRGGSSYNEQFF
few	TRBD1	TRBV7-2	TRBJ2-5	TGTGCCAGCAGCTTAGGGAGGACAGGGGGATGGGAGACCCAGTACTTC	CASSLGRTGGWETQYF
-	TRBD1	TRBV6-5	TRBJ1-1	TGTGCCAGCAGTTACTCCGACAGGGGGTACACTGAAGCTTTCTTT	CASSYSDRGYTEAFF
-	-	TRBV28	TRBJ2-7	TGTGCCAGCAGTTTGGTGGAGGCCAACGAGCAGTACTTC	CASSLVEANEQYF
few	-	TRBV2	TRBJ1-6	TGTGCCAGCAGTGGGACAGCCCAGTATTCACCCCTCCACTTT	CASSGTAQYSPLHF
-	TRBD1	TRBV2	TRBJ2-7	TGTGCCAGCAGTGGACAGGGAATAGAGTACGAGCAGTACTTC	CASSGQGIEYEQYF
-	TRBD2	TRBV6-6	TRBJ2-2	TGTGCCAGCGGGCAGACTAGCGGCATCACCGGGGAGCTGTTTTTT	CASGQTSGITGELFF
few	-	TRBV27	TRBJ1-5	TGTGCCACCCGTACCTCCCAGGGGCAGGAGCCCCAGCATTTT	CATRTSQGQEPQHF
-	-	TRBV6-5	TRBJ1-1	TGTGCCAGCAGTTACTCGCCAGGGAACACTGAAGCTTTCTTT	CASSYSPGNTEAFF
-	-	TRBV11-2	TRBJ1-2	TGTGCCAGCAGCGCAACGATGCAGGGTTGGGGCTACACCTTC	CASSATMQGWGYTF
-	-	TRBV6-5	TRBJ1-5	TGTGCCAGCGGACCCGGGCCCCATCAGCCCCAGCATTTT	CASGPGPHQPQHF
once	-	TRBV25-1	TRBJ1-2	TGTGCCAGCAGTGTCCTGGGAGACTATGGCTACACCTTC	CASSVLGDYGYTF
-	-	TRBV7-2	TRBJ1-1	TGTGCCAGCAGCTTAGTGGGACACCCCAGGGGCACTGAAGCTTTCTTT	CASSLVGHPRGTEAFF
once	TRBD1	TRBV28	TRBJ1-5	TGTGCCAGCAGTCTCCGGACAGGCCGGAATCAGCCCCAGCATTTT	CASSLRTGRNQPQHF
-	-	TRBV2	TRBJ2-5	TGTGCCAGCAGTTTAGAGACCCAGTACTTC	CASSLETQYF
-	-	TRBV6-5	TRBJ1-1	TGTGCCAGCAGTTACTATGGGAACACTGAAGCTTTCTTT	CASSYYGNTEAFF
-	-	TRBV19	TRBJ1-1	TGTGCCAGTAAAAAGAGAGGCGAGTGGGAGAACACTGAAGCTTTCTTT	CASKKRGEWENTEAFF
-	-	TRBV7-9	TRBJ1-1	TGTGCCAGCAGTCCCCGCGCCGATGGGAAAGCTTTCTTT	CASSPRADGKAFF
-	TRBD2	TRBV29-1	TRBJ2-7	TGCAGCGTTGAGGGACTAGCGGGGGGCGGGAGCTCCTACGAGCAGTACTTC	CSVEGLAGGGSSYEQYF
-	-	TRBV18	TRBJ2-1	TGTGCCAGCTCACCCGGCGTGAGGGGAACCGGTGAGCAGTTCTTC	CASSPGVRGTGEQFF
-	TRBD1	TRBV7-2	TRBJ2-7	TGTGCCAGCAGCCCTGACAGGGGAAGCTACGAGCAGTACTTC	CASSPDRGSYEQYF
once	TRBD1	TRBV7-8	TRBJ1-4	TGTGCCAGCAGCTTACTGGGAGGGGGCGCGCGTTGGGATGAAAAACTGTTTTTT	CASSLLGGGARWDEKLFF
-	-	TRBV5-4	TRBJ2-7	TGTGCCAGCAGCCACAAGTACGGGAGCTCCTACGAGCAGTACTTC	CASSHKYGSSYEQYF
few	-	TRBV27	TRBJ1-1	TGTGCCAGCAGTTTGATGTCGAACACTGAAGCTTTCTTT	CASSLMSNTEAFF
-	TRBD2	TRBV6-1	TRBJ2-1	TGTGCCAGCAAGAAAACTAGCGGGGCCTACAATGAGCAGTTCTTC	CASKKTSGAYNEQFF
-	TRBD1	TRBV4-1	TRBJ1-1	TGCGCCAGCAGCCCTCGAGGACAGGGGTACACTGAAGCTTTCTTT	CASSPRGQGYTEAFF
-	-	TRBV21-1	TRBJ2-1	TGTGCCAGCAGCCAAAGTAGGACGGTGGAGTACAATGAGCAGTTCTTC	CASSQSRTVEYNEQFF
-	-	TRBV19	TRBJ1-1	TGTGCCAGTACCACTTTGAGGGGGGGGAACACTGAAGCTTTCTTT	CASTTLRGGNTEAFF
-	-	TRBV5-1	TRBJ1-3	TGCGCCAGCAGATTTGATGGGGGGGCCGGAAACACCATATATTTT	CASRFDGGAGNTIYF
-	TRBD1	TRBV5-1	TRBJ2-3	TGCGCCAGCAGCGCGACGGGACAGAGCACAGATACGCAGTATTTT	CASSATGQSTDTQYF
-	-	TRBV5-1	TRBJ2-3	TGCGCCAGCAGCTTGGCTAGGACAGCGACTAGCACAGATACGCAGTATTTT	CASSLARTATSTDTQYF
-	-	TRBV6-1	TRBJ2-7	TGTGCCAGCAGTTCATTTCCTCGCGAGCAGTACTTC	CASSSFPREQYF
-	-	TRBV5-1	TRBJ2-3	TGCGCCAGCAGCTTGGAAGGGGGAACGCAGGATACGCAGTATTTT	CASSLEGGTQDTQYF
-	TRBD1	TRBV7-2	TRBJ2-7	TGTGCCAGCAGCTTCAACCGGGACAGGGGTGCCTACGAGCAGTACTTC	CASSFNRDRGAYEQYF
-	-	TRBV1	TRBJ1-2	TGCACCAGCAGCCACGGACAAAACTATGGCTACACCTTC	CTSSHGQNYGYTF
-	-	TRBV10-1	TRBJ2-3	TGCGCCAGCAGTGAATGGGTCGCAGATACGCAGTATTTT	CASSEWVADTQYF
-	-	TRBV7-6	TRBJ2-7	TGTGCCAGCAGTTCAGGGGCGAAGGGAAACTACGAGCAGTACTTC	CASSSGAKGNYEQYF
-	-	TRBV18	TRBJ1-4	TGTGCCAGCTCAGGACAGCTTAATGAAAAACTGTTTTTT	CASSGQLNEKLFF
-	TRBD2	TRBV5-1	TRBJ2-1	TGCGCCAGCAGCTTGGCGGGTTCCGGGACTAGCTACAATGAGCAGTTCTTC	CASSLAGSGTSYNEQFF
once	-	TRBV5-5	TRBJ2-2	TGTGCCAGCAGAGGGAGGCCAAACACCGGGGAGCTGTTTTTT	CASRGRPNTGELFF
-	-	TRBV30	TRBJ2-5	TGTGCCTGGAGTGGCCAGACACCCCAAGAGACCCAGTACTTC	CAWSGQTPQETQYF
few	TRBD1	TRBV11-3	TRBJ2-7	TGTGCCAGCAGCCTGGGGACAGTCTACGAGCAGTACTTC	CASSLGTVYEQYF
-	-	TRBV6-1	TRBJ2-1	TGTGCCAGCAGTGAAAGTGGCAGGGAATGGTTCTTC	CASSESGREWFF
-	-	TRBV27	TRBJ1-1	TGTGCCAGCAGTTTAGGGCCTACACGTTTGAACACTGAAGCTTTCTTT	CASSLGPTRLNTEAFF
-	-	TRBV4-1	TRBJ2-2	TGCGCCAGCAGCCAAGATCCCTTTGCGGGACGAGTATGGGAGCTGTTTTTT	CASSQDPFAGRVWELFF
-	-	TRBV6-1	TRBJ1-2	TGTGCCAGCAGTGGTAGCTATGGCTACACCTTC	CASSGSYGYTF
few	-	TRBV15	TRBJ2-3	TGTGCCACCAGCGAAGGGGTGCCATCCACAGATACGCAGTATTTT	CATSEGVPSTDTQYF
-	-	TRBV10-3	TRBJ2-7	TGTGCCATCAGCGGGGCAGGGGCAATCTACGAGCAGTACTTC	CAISGAGAIYEQYF
-	-	TRBV13	TRBJ1-5	TGTGCCAGCAGCTTCGGACCAGTCAATCAGCCCCAGCATTTT	CASSFGPVNQPQHF